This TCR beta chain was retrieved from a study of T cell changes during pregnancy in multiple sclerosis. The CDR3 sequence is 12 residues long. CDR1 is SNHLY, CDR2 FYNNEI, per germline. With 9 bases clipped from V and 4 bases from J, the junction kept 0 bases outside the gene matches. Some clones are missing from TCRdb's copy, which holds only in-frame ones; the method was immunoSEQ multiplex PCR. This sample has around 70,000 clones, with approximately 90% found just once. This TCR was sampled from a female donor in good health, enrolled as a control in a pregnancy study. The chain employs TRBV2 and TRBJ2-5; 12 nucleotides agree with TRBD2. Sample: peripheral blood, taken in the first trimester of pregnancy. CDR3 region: CARGLAGETQYF. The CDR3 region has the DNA TGTGCCAGGGGACTAGCGGGAGAGACCCAGTACTTC.